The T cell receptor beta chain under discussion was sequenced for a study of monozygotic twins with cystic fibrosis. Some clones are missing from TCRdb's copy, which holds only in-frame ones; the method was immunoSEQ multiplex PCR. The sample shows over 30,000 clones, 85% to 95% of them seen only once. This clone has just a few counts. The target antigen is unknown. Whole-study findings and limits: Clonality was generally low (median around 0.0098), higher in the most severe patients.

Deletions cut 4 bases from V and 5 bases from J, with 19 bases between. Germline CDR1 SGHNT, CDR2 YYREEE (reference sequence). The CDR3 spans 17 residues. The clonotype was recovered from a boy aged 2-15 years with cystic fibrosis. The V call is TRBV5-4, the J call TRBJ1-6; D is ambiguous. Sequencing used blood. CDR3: CASSERIVQPDNSPLHF. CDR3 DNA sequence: TGTGCCAGCAGCGAGAGGATTGTTCAGCCCGATAATTCACCCCTCCACTTT.